This T cell receptor (beta chain) originates from a study of OX40 agonist ivuxolimab in advanced cancers. Autoimmune disease history or systemic immunosuppression meant exclusion. The timepoints at which blood was sampled were baseline, cycle 4 day 1, and cycle 7 day 1. The CDR3 is 13 amino acids. Trimming pared 6 bases from V and 5 bases from J, leaving 11 bases between. Germline CDR1 reads SGHTA; CDR2 reads FQGNSA. Repertoires were generated with immunoSEQ multiplex PCR, while TCRdb's copy carries only in-frame clones and drops some. The table has about 84,000 clones, more than 80% seen once. Many counts were recorded for this clone.

The sample was CD4+ or CD8+ T cells sorted from blood, taken in a trial of the OX40 agonist ivuxolimab. The TCR sequence derives from an adult with an advanced solid tumor such as melanoma, head and neck, liver or kidney cancer. The chain carries TRBV7-2 and TRBJ1-5; D is unclear. CDR3 amino acids: CASSEGPDQPQHF. CDR3 DNA sequence: TGTGCCAGCAGTGAAGGGCCCGATCAGCCCCAGCATTTT.